Listed below are T cell receptor beta chains from one sample, sequenced in a study of blood T cell repertoires in COVID-19. This table comes from immunoSEQ multiplex PCR, and its TCRdb copy is limited to in-frame clones, with some not included. The data contain 120,000 to 150,000 clones, 75% to 85% of them singletons. The sequenced material came from peripheral blood. The origin of the receptors is a man between 60 and 70 years old with active or convalescent COVID-19. Each CDR3 is given with its conserved first and last residue. D genes are given only for firm matches. The size of a clone is reported for some rows only, either as once, few or many, or as a class for expanded clones.

j_gene: TRBJ1-1
v_gene: TRBV27
abundance: -
d_gene: TRBD1
CDR3aa: CASLNPGTAEAFF
CDR3nt: TGTGCCAGCCTAAACCCTGGGACAGCTGAAGCTTTCTTT

j_gene: TRBJ2-3
v_gene: TRBV5-1
abundance: -
d_gene: TRBD1
CDR3aa: CASSRDRRTDTQYF
CDR3nt: TGCGCCAGCAGCAGGGACAGGCGCACAGATACGCAGTATTTT

j_gene: TRBJ1-6
v_gene: TRBV18
abundance: -
d_gene: TRBD1
CDR3aa: CASSPGGQGDSPLHF
CDR3nt: TGTGCCAGCTCACCAGGGGGACAGGGAGACTCACCCCTCCACTTT

j_gene: TRBJ2-7
v_gene: TRBV28
abundance: -
d_gene: -
CDR3aa: CASSPPAGSYEQYF
CDR3nt: TGTGCCAGCAGTCCCCCCGCGGGTTCCTACGAGCAGTACTTC

j_gene: TRBJ1-6
v_gene: TRBV27
abundance: -
d_gene: TRBD1
CDR3aa: CASSLTGFADSPLHF
CDR3nt: TGTGCCAGCAGTCTGACAGGGTTCGCGGATTCACCCCTCCACTTT

j_gene: TRBJ2-7
v_gene: TRBV11-1
abundance: -
d_gene: -
CDR3aa: CASSTEYSSYEQYF
CDR3nt: TGTGCCAGCAGTACCGAGTACAGCTCCTACGAGCAGTACTTC

j_gene: TRBJ2-5
v_gene: TRBV5-8
abundance: -
d_gene: TRBD2
CDR3aa: CASSLGTAGAQETQYF
CDR3nt: TGTGCCAGCAGCTTGGGGACGGCGGGAGCCCAAGAGACCCAGTACTTC

j_gene: TRBJ1-1
v_gene: TRBV5-1
abundance: -
d_gene: TRBD1
CDR3aa: CASSEYRGLFSTEAFF
CDR3nt: TGCGCCAGCAGCGAATACAGGGGGCTTTTTAGCACTGAAGCTTTCTTT

j_gene: TRBJ2-1
v_gene: TRBV9
abundance: -
d_gene: -
CDR3aa: CASSEGVGGLSYNEQFF
CDR3nt: TGTGCCAGCAGCGAGGGGGTAGGTGGTTTATCCTACAATGAGCAGTTCTTC

j_gene: TRBJ1-2
v_gene: TRBV6-2/TRBV6-3
abundance: once
d_gene: TRBD1
CDR3aa: CASSSTYPTGEDGYTF
CDR3nt: TGTGCCAGCAGTTCCACCTATCCGACAGGGGAGGATGGCTACACCTTC

j_gene: TRBJ2-2
v_gene: TRBV7-9
abundance: -
d_gene: -
CDR3aa: CASSPLSGELFF
CDR3nt: TGTGCCAGCAGCCCACTGTCCGGGGAGCTGTTTTTT

j_gene: TRBJ2-6
v_gene: TRBV4-2
abundance: once
d_gene: -
CDR3aa: CASSRREGFGANVLTF
CDR3nt: TGTGCCAGCAGCCGGCGCGAGGGATTTGGGGCCAACGTCCTGACTTTC

j_gene: TRBJ2-3
v_gene: TRBV5-4
abundance: -
d_gene: TRBD2
CDR3aa: CASSRGLAGSTDTQYF
CDR3nt: TGTGCCAGCAGCAGGGGACTAGCGGGAAGCACAGATACGCAGTATTTT

j_gene: TRBJ2-1
v_gene: TRBV7-2
abundance: -
d_gene: TRBD2
CDR3aa: CASSYSSGRFLNEQFF
CDR3nt: TGTGCCAGCAGCTACTCTAGCGGGAGATTTTTGAATGAGCAGTTCTTC

j_gene: TRBJ1-5
v_gene: TRBV29-1
abundance: -
d_gene: -
CDR3aa: CSVAQGGNQPQHF
CDR3nt: TGCAGCGTTGCTCAAGGGGGCAATCAGCCCCAGCATTTT

j_gene: TRBJ2-2
v_gene: TRBV5-1
abundance: -
d_gene: -
CDR3aa: CASSLVSPGTGELFF
CDR3nt: TGCGCCAGCAGCTTGGTTTCTCCCGGCACCGGGGAGCTGTTTTTT

j_gene: TRBJ1-1
v_gene: TRBV6-1
abundance: -
d_gene: -
CDR3aa: CASRAGGQAEAFF
CDR3nt: TGTGCCAGCAGAGCGGGGGGGCAGGCTGAAGCTTTCTTT

j_gene: TRBJ1-1
v_gene: TRBV27
abundance: -
d_gene: -
CDR3aa: CASSLLGNTEAFF
CDR3nt: TGTGCCAGCAGTTTACTGGGCAACACTGAAGCTTTCTTT

j_gene: TRBJ1-2
v_gene: TRBV5-6
abundance: -
d_gene: -
CDR3aa: CASSQPNRRLEGYTF
CDR3nt: TGTGCCAGCAGCCAACCCAATCGGCGACTGGAGGGCTACACCTTC

j_gene: TRBJ2-2
v_gene: TRBV3-1/TRBV3-2
abundance: -
d_gene: -
CDR3aa: CASSLRELNTGELFF
CDR3nt: TGTGCCAGCAGCCTTAGGGAGTTGAACACCGGGGAGCTGTTTTTT